This T cell receptor beta chain is from a study of control samples from healthy donors and cancer patients. CDR3 length: 17 residues. CDR1 MNHEY and CDR2 SMNVEV come from the germline V gene (reference sequence). Unmatched junction bases numbered 18, after V lost 4 bases and J lost 10 bases. Sequenced by immunoSEQ multiplex PCR; TCRdb stores in-frame clones only, minus some. The data show about 160,000 clones, with just under 95% seen just once and around 9.3% held by the top ten. The chain is built from TRBV27 and TRBJ2-1; 8 nucleotides match TRBD2. The source of this sequence is a woman in her thirties or forties in good health. Source material: blood. Here the CDR3 reads CASSYGGGRLAVWEQFF. CDR3 nucleotide sequence: TGTGCCAGCAGTTACGGGGGGGGTCGGTTAGCGGTTTGGGAGCAGTTCTTC.